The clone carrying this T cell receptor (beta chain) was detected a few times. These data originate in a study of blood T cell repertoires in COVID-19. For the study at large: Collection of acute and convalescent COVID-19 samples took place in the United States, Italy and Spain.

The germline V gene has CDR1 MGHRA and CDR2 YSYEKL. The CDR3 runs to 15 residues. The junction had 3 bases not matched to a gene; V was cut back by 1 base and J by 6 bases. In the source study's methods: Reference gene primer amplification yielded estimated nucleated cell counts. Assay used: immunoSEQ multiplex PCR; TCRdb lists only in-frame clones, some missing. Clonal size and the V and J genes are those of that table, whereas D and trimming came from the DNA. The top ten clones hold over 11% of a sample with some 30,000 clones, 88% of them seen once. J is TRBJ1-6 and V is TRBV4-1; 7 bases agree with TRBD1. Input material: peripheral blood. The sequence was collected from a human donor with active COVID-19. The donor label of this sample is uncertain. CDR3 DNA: TGCGCCAGCAGCCAAGGGGACAGACGTAATTCACCCCTCCACTTT. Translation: CASSQGDRRNSPLHF.